The source of this T cell receptor beta chain is a study of Ad26.COV2.S vaccination and SARS-CoV-2 variants. The protocol was immunoSEQ multiplex PCR, while the TCRdb copy is restricted to in-frame clones and leaves out a portion. In the table there are about 400,000 clones, 70% to 90% of which are singletons. Treatment defined: some 19 received Ad26.COV2.S at low or high dose, single or two shots; about five received placebo; per-sample allocation not given. Sample collection was performed on day 63 after the first vaccine or placebo injection. The CDR3 runs to 14 residues. CDR1 MGHRA and CDR2 YSYEKL come from the germline V gene. V was pared by 6 bases and J by 4 bases, with 14 bases between.

The clonotype originates from a person aged 18-60 years who received the Ad26.COV2.S COVID-19 vaccine or a placebo. The V gene is TRBV4-1, the J gene TRBJ2-3; a possible D gene is TRBD2 (5 bases). The material sequenced was peripheral blood, taken in a trial of Ad26.COV2.S vaccine versus placebo. Here the CDR3 DNA reads TGCGCCAGCAGAAACCCCGGGCGGGCAGATACGCAGTATTTT. Its protein product is CASRNPGRADTQYF.